This TCR beta chain was observed in a study of control samples from healthy donors and cancer patients. CDR3 length: 11 amino acids. The V gene's germline CDR1 is LGHDT and CDR2 YNNKEL (reference sequence). Trimming cost V 3 bases and J 6 bases, with 5 bases left between them. Assay: immunoSEQ multiplex PCR; the TCRdb copy retains only in-frame clones and omits some. The sample lists 140,000 to 150,000 clones; 80% to 95% were seen once. The TCR sequence derives from a man younger than 35 in good health. The sample comprised blood. This chain links TRBV3-1 (or the pseudogene TRBV3-2) with TRBJ1-1; D ambiguous. The CDR3 sequence is CASSHLAEAFF. The CDR3, as DNA: TGTGCCAGCAGCCACCTGGCTGAAGCTTTCTTT.